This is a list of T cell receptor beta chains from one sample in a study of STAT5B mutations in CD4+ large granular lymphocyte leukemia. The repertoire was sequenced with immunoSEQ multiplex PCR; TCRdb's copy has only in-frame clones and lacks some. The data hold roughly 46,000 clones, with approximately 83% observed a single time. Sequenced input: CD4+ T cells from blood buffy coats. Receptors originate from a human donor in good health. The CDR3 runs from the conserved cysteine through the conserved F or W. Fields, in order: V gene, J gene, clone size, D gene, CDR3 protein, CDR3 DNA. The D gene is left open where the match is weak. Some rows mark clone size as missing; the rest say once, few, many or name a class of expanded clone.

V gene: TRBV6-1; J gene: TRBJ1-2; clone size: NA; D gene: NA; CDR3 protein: CASSADRNYGYTF; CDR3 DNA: TGTGCCAGCAGTGCGGACAGAAACTATGGCTACACCTTC
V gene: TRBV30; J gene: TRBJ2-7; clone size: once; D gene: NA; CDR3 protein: CAWSRRYEQYF; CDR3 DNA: TGTGCCTGGAGTCGCCGCTACGAGCAGTACTTC
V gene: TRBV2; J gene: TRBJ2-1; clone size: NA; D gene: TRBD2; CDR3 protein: CASSGASGRVYNEQFF; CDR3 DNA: TGTGCCAGCAGTGGGGCTAGCGGGAGGGTATACAATGAGCAGTTCTTC
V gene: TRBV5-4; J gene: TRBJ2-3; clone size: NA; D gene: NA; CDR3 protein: CASSPGGPRSTDTQYF; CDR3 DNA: TGTGCCAGCAGCCCCGGTGGGCCCCGAAGCACAGATACGCAGTATTTT
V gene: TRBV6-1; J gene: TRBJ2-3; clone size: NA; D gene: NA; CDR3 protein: CASSGALRTDTQYF; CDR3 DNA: TGTGCCAGCAGTGGAGCTCTACGCACAGATACGCAGTATTTT
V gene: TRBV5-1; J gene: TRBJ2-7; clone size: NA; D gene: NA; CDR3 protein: CASSLVQGYEQYF; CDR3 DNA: TGCGCCAGCAGCTTGGTGCAGGGCTACGAGCAGTACTTC
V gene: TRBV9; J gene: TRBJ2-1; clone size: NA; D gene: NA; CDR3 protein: CASSARTLYNEQFF; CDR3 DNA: TGTGCCAGCAGCGCACGGACTTTATACAATGAGCAGTTCTTC
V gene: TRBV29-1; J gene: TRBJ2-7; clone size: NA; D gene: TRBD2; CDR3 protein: CSVEGGGNEQYF; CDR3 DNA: TGCAGCGTTGAAGGGGGGGGAAACGAGCAGTACTTC
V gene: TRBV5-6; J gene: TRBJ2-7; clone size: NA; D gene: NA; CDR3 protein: CASSSAGREQYF; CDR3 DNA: TGTGCCAGCAGCTCGGCAGGCCGCGAGCAGTACTTC
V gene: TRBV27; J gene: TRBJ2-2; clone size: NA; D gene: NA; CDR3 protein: CASRRLANTGELFF; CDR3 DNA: TGTGCCAGCCGAAGACTAGCGAACACCGGGGAGCTGTTTTTT
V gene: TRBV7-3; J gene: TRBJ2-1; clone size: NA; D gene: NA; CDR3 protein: CASSLGLQGEQFF; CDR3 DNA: TGTGCCAGCAGCTTAGGGCTACAAGGTGAGCAGTTCTTC
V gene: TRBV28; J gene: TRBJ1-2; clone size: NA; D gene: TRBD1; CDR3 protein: CASSFGTGAYGYTF; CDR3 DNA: TGTGCCAGCAGTTTTGGGACAGGGGCCTATGGCTACACCTTC
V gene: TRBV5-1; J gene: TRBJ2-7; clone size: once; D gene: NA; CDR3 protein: CASSERDTVYEQYF; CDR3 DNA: TGCGCCAGCAGCGAAAGGGACACTGTCTACGAGCAGTACTTC
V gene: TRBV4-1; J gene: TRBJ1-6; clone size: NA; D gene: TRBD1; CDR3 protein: CASSQAASSWDRGRSGNSPLHF; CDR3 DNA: TGCGCCAGCAGCCAAGCCGCATCTTCGTGGGACAGGGGGCGTTCGGGTAATTCACCCCTCCACTTT
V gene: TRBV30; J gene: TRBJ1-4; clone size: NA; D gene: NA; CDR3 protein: CAWSVRGYEKLFF; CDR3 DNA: TGTGCCTGGAGTGTACGCGGTTATGAAAAACTGTTTTTT
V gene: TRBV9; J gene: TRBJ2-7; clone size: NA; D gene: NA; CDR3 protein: CASSVEGSYYEQYF; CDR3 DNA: TGTGCCAGCAGCGTAGAGGGCTCTTACTACGAGCAGTACTTC
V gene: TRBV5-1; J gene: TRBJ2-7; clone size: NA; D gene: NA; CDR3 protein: CASSTGNFPYEQYF; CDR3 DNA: TGCGCCAGCAGCACAGGGAACTTTCCCTACGAGCAGTACTTC
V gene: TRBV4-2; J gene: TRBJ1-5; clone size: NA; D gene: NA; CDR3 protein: CASSQEGQGQPQHF; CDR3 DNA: TGTGCCAGCAGCCAAGAGGGGCAGGGGCAGCCCCAGCATTTT
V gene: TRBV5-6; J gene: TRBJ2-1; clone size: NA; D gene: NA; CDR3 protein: CASSFVPRAGNEQFF; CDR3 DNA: TGTGCCAGCAGCTTCGTGCCAAGAGCGGGTAATGAGCAGTTCTTC
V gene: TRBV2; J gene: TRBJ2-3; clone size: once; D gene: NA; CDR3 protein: CASIRLGPGRDTQYF; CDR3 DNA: TGTGCCAGCATTCGTCTAGGACCGGGGAGGGATACGCAGTATTTT
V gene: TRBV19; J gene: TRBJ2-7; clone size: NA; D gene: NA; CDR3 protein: CASSIDTSYEQYF; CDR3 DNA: TGTGCCAGTAGTATAGATACTTCCTACGAGCAGTACTTC
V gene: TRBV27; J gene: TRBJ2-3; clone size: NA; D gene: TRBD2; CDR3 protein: CASSLFSGGTDTQYF; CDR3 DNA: TGTGCCAGCAGTTTATTTAGCGGGGGCACAGATACGCAGTATTTT
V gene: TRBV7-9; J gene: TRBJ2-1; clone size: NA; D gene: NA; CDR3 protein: CASSMGGAGNNEQFF; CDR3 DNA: TGTGCCAGCAGTATGGGCGGGGCAGGGAACAATGAGCAGTTCTTC
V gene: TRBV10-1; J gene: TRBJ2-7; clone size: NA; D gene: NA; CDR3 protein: CASREGSDGEQYF; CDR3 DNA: TGCGCCAGCAGGGAGGGGTCTGACGGCGAGCAGTACTTC
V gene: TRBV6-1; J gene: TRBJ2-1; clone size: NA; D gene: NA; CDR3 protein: CASSWRGQGEQFF; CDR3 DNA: TGTGCCAGCAGTTGGCGGGGGCAGGGTGAGCAGTTCTTC
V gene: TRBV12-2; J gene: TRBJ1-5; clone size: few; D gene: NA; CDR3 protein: CASRLRTEEGGNQPQHF; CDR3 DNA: TGTGCAAGTCGCTTACGGACGGAAGAAGGGGGCAATCAGCCCCAGCATTTT
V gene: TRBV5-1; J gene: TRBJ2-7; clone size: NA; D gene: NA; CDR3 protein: CASSLEVSSYEQYF; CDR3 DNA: TGCGCCAGCAGCTTGGAAGTGAGCTCCTACGAGCAGTACTTC
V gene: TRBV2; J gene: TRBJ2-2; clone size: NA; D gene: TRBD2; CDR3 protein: CASRVLAGGSTGELFF; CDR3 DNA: TGTGCCAGCAGGGTCCTAGCGGGAGGGAGCACCGGGGAGCTGTTTTTT
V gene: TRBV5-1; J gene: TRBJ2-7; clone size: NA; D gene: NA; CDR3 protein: CASSQDHYEQYF; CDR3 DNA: TGCGCCAGCAGCCAGGATCACTACGAGCAGTACTTC
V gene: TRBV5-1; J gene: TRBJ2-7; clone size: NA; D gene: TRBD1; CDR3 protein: CASSSGTGGVYEQYF; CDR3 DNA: TGCGCCAGCAGCTCCGGGACAGGGGGTGTCTACGAGCAGTACTTC
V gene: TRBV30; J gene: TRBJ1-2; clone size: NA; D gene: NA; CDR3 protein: CAWSDQGAPGYTF; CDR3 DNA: TGTGCCTGGAGTGACCAAGGAGCCCCCGGCTACACCTTC
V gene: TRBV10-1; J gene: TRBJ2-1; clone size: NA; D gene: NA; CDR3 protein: CASSGFRAGARNEQFF; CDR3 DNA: TGCGCCAGCAGCGGCTTTAGGGCAGGGGCCCGCAATGAGCAGTTCTTC
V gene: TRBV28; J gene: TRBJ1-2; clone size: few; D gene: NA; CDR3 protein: CASSLRNYGYTF; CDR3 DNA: TGTGCCAGCAGTTTAAGGAACTATGGCTACACCTTC
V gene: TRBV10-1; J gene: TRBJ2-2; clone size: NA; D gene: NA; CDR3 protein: CASRKGSDTGELFF; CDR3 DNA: TGCGCCAGCAGGAAGGGATCCGACACCGGGGAGCTGTTTTTT